This passage covers 4 T cell receptor beta chains from one sample sequenced in a study of beta chain features in type 1 diabetes. Every bit of the isolated RNA underwent reverse transcription, so sequencing read expressed TCRB transcripts. Assay: immunoSEQ multiplex PCR; the TCRdb copy retains only in-frame clones and omits some. Of fewer than 250,000 clones listed, around 10% are singletons. Sequences were obtained from naive CD4+ T cells from blood. These receptors all stem from a woman aged 18-29 years in good health.

The rearrangement links TRBV6-1 to TRBJ2-1; 11 nucleotides match TRBD2. Trimming cost V 4 bases and J 7 bases; bases outside gene matches: 15. The germline V gene encodes CDR1 MNHNS and CDR2 SASEGT. CDR3 length: 18 amino acids. CDR3 coding DNA: TGTGCCAGCAGTGCGTTCCTGGCTAGCGGGAGGAGAAGGAATGAGCAGTTCTTC. Translation gives CASSAFLASGRRRNEQFF.

The chain combines TRBV18 with TRBJ1-5; no definite D call. CDR1 is KGHSH and CDR2 is LQKENI in the germline V gene. This CDR3 is built from 16 residues. V was clipped by 6 bases and J by 2 bases, with 17 bases between them. CDR3 sequence: CASSPRDWRGNQPQHF. The CDR3 coding sequence is TGTGCCAGCTCCCCCCGGGATTGGCGGGGCAATCAGCCCCAGCATTTT.

This clone occurred a few times. The rearrangement uses TRBV7-6 and TRBJ2-7; TRBD2 is a possible D gene (6 bases). CDR3 length: 15 residues. V shed 0 bases and J shed 5 bases, with 14 bases lying between them. The germline V gene has CDR1 SGHVS and CDR2 FNYEAQ. The DNA for the CDR3 is TGTGCCAGCAGCTTAGCCCAGCGGGCTCTCGACGAGCAGTACTTC. Protein product: CASSLAQRALDEQYF.

The chain employs TRBV7-9 and TRBJ1-1, with TRBD1 matching over 8 bases. V shed 3 bases, J shed 2 bases, and the junction held 8 bases outside the gene matches. CDR1 is SEHNR, CDR2 FQNEAQ, per germline (reference sequence). The CDR3 is 16 residues long. Written as DNA, the CDR3 is TGTGCCAGCAGCTTGCCTACCGGGACAGGTAACACTGAAGCTTTCTTT. It yields the protein CASSLPTGTGNTEAFF.